These 3 T cell receptor beta chains originate from one sample sequenced in a study of tumor and adjacent non-tumor tissue in lung cancer. The template was RNA from unsorted bulk tissue. This non-tumor lung sample came from over 3 cm beyond the tumor edge. A modified ARM-PCR protocol with three rounds of nested PCR amplified TCRbeta. A single record per CDR3 protein comes from TCRdb applying MiXCR to the multiplex PCR reads. This table has almost 75,000 distinct CDR3 sequences, under 70% appearing once. Sequenced input: distant non-tumor lung tissue. The source is a woman between 45 and 60 years old with non-small cell lung cancer.

As to this clonotype: This CDR3 fails to terminate in the conserved phenylalanine or tryptophan, so it likely reflects a read error. The V and J genes are TRBV18 and TRBJ2-3; maybe TRBD2 (6 bases). CDR3 length: 15 amino acids. Germline values: CDR1 KGHSH, CDR2 LQKENI. V dropped 3 bases and J dropped 3 bases, with 13 bases sitting between them. The CDR3 DNA sequence: TGTGCCAGCTCACCCTCTGGGGGAGGAACAGATACGCAGTATCTT. It specifies CASSPSGGGTDTQYL.

This clonotype was seen more than once but under ten times. The rearrangement uses TRBV28 and TRBJ1-2, with TRBD1 as a possible D gene (6 bases). V was pared by 2 bases and J by 3 bases, with 7 bases between. The CDR3 consists of 13 residues. The germline gives CDR1 MDHEN, CDR2 SYDVKM. CDR3 residues: CASSLQGYYGYTF. The CDR3 DNA reads as TGTGCCAGCAGTTTACAGGGGTACTATGGCTACACCTTC.

Of note for this clonotype: Just one base apart from a much larger clone, this may be a read error. This CDR3 fails to terminate in the conserved phenylalanine or tryptophan, so it likely reflects a read error. The chain carries TRBV20-1 and TRBJ2-1, with D hard to call. The length of the CDR3 is 13 residues. Germline CDR1 reads DFQATT; CDR2 reads SNEGSKA (reference sequence). The DNA for the CDR3 is TGCCTAATCAGAAATCCAGTCTACAATGAGCAGTTCTTA. Protein sequence: CLIRNPVYNEQFL.